This T cell receptor (beta chain) was recorded in a study of lymphopenia after photon versus proton radiotherapy. Points from the study as a whole: Post-nadir diversity loss with photons came from oligoclonal expansion, particularly CD8+ Temra cells. Authors raise, but do not show, better survival with proton therapy.

On this clone itself: Its specificity is not known.

TCRdb keeps only in-frame clones here, not all; method: immunoSEQ multiplex PCR. The sample consists of approximately 16,000 clones, about 79% of them appearing once. The receptor's source is a man between 65 and 85 years old with pancreatic cancer. The sequenced sample was peripheral blood, obtained from a patient treated with proton-based radiotherapy.

The CDR3 here is CASSFEGGQGVGNEKLFF. The CDR3 region has the DNA TGTGCCAGCAGCTTCGAGGGGGGACAGGGGGTTGGTAATGAAAAACTGTTTTTT. V gene TRBV11-2 combines with J gene TRBJ1-4; 11 bases match TRBD1. The germline V gene has CDR1 SGHAT and CDR2 FQNNGV. The CDR3 sequence is 18 residues long. V shed 3 bases, J shed 4 bases, and the junction held 10 bases outside the gene matches.